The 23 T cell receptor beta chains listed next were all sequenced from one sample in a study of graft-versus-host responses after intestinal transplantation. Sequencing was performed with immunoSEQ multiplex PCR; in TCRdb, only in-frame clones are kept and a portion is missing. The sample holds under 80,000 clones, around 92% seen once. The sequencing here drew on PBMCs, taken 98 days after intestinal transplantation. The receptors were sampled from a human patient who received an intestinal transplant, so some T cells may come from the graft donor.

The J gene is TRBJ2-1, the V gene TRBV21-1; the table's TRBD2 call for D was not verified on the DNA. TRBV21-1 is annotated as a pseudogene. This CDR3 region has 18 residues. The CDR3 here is CASSKVVRSSGRCYEQFF. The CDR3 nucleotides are TGTGCCAGCAGCAAAGTAGTTCGCAGTAGCGGGAGGTGCTATGAGCAGTTCTTC.

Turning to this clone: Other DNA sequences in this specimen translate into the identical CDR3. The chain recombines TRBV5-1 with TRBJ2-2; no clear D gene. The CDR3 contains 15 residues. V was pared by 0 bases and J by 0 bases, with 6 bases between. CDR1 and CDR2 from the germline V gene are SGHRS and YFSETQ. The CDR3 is CASSLGHTNTGELFF. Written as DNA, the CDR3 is TGCGCCAGCAGCTTGGGGCACACGAACACCGGGGAGCTGTTTTTT.

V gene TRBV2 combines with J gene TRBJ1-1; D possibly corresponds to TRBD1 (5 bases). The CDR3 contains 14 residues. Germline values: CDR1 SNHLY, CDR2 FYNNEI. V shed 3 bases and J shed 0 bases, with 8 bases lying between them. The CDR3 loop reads CASSDREVNTEAFF. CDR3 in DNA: TGTGCCAGCAGTGACAGGGAAGTGAACACTGAAGCTTTCTTT.

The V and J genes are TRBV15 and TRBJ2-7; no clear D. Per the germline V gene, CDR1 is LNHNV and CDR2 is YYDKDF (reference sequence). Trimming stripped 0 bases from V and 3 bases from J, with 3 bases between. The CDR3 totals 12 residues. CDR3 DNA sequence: TGTGCCACCAGCAGAGACGTCTACGAGCAGTACTTC. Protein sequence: CATSRDVYEQYF.

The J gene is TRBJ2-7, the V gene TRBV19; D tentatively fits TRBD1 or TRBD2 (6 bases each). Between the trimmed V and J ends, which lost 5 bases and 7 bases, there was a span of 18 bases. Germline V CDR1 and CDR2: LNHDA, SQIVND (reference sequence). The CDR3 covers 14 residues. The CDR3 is CASSSRGPEGEQYF. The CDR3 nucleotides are TGTGCCAGTAGTTCCCGGGGGCCGGAGGGTGAGCAGTACTTC.

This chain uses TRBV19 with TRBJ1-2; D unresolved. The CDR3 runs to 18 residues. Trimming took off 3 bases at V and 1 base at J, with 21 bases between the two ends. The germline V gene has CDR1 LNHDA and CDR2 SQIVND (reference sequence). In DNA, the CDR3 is TGTGCCAGTAGTATTACCCTCTTTGCGGGCCGGGATAACTATGGCTACACCTTC. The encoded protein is CASSITLFAGRDNYGYTF.

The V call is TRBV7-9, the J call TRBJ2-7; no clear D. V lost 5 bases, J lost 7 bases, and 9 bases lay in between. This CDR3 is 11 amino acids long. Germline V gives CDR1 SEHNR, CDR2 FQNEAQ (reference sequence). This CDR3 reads CASSIVGEQYF. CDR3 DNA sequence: TGTGCCAGCAGCATTGTAGGGGAGCAGTACTTC.

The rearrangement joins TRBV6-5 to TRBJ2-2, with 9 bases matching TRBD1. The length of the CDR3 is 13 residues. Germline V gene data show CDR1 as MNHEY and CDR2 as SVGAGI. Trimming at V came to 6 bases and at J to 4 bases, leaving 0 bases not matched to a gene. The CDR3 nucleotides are TGTGCCAGCAGGACAGGGGGCACCGGGGAGCTGTTTTTT. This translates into CASRTGGTGELFF.

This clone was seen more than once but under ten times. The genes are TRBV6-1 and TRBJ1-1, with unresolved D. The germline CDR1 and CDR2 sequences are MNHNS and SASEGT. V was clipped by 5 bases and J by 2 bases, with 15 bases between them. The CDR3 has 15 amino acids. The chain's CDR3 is CASSIRRGGNTEAFF. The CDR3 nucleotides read TGTGCCAGCAGTATTAGAAGAGGAGGCAACACTGAAGCTTTCTTT.

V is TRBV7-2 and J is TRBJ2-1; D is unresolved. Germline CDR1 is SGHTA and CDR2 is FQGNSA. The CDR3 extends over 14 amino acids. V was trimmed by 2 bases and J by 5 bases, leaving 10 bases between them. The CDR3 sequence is CASSLISWDNEQFF. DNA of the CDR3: TGTGCCAGCAGCTTAATTTCCTGGGACAATGAGCAGTTCTTC.

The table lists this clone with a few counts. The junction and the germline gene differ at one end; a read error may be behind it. CDR3 region: CASSQGSLGSQPLF. The CDR3 DNA sequence: TGCGCCAGCAGCCAAGGTTCTCTGGGGTCTCAACCCCTCTTC. The chain is built from TRBV4-1 and TRBJ2-1; D is unclear. This CDR3 contains 14 residues. The germline CDR1 and CDR2 sequences are MGHRA and YSYEKL.

The CDR3 region is CASSEASVWLLVDYGYTF. The CDR3 DNA follows: TGTGCCAGCAGTGAAGCGTCAGTCTGGCTGCTAGTTGACTATGGCTACACCTTC. This rearrangement joins TRBV2 to TRBJ1-2, with D uncertain. In germline, CDR1 is SNHLY, CDR2 FYNNEI. The V and J ends lost 0 bases and 3 bases respectively, with 20 bases between them. This CDR3 is built from 18 residues.

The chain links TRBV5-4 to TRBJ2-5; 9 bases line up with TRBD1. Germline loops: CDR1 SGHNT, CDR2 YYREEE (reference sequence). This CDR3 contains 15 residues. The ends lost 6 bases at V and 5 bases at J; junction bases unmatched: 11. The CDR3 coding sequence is TGTGCCAGCACCGCCCCGGGACAGGGTCCGGAGACCCAGTACTTC. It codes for CASTAPGQGPETQYF.

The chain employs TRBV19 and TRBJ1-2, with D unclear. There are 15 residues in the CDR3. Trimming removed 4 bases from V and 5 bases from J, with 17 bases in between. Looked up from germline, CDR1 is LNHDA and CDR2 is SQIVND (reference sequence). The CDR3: CASSNWHGLFYGYTF. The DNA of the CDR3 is TGTGCCAGTAGTAATTGGCACGGGCTATTTTATGGCTACACCTTC.

CDR3 DNA sequence: TGCAGCGTTGCAGGGGACACTGAAGCTTTCTTT. Residues: CSVAGDTEAFF. The rearrangement uses TRBV29-1 and TRBJ1-1; tentative D call: TRBD1 (6 bases). CDR3 length: 11 residues. Germline V gene lookup returns CDR1 SQVTM and CDR2 ANQGSEA. V was shortened by 4 bases and J by 3 bases, with 6 bases between the two germline ends.

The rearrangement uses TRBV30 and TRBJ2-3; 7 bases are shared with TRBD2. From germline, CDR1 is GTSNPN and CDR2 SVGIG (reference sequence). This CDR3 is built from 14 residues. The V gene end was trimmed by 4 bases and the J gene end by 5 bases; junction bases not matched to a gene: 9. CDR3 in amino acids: CAWTFAGVRDTQYF. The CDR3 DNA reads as TGTGCCTGGACCTTCGCGGGGGTACGAGATACGCAGTATTTT. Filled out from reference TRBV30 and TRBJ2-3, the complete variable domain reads SQTIHQWPATLVQPVGSPLSLECTVEGTSNPNLYWYRQAAGRGLQLLFYSVGIGQISSEVPQNLSASRPQDRQFILSSKKLLLSDSGFYLCAWTFAGVRDTQYFGPGTRLTVL.

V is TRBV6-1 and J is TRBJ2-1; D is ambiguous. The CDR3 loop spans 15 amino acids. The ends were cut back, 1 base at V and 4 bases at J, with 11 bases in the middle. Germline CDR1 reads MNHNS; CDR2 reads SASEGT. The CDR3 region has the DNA TGTGCCAGCAGTGAAGAAGCGAGACCGTACAATGAGCAGTTCTTC. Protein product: CASSEEARPYNEQFF.

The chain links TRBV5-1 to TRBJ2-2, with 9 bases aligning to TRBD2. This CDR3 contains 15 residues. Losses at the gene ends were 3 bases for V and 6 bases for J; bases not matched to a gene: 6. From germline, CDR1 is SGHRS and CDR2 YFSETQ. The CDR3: CASSSLGGGAGELFF. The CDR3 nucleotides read TGCGCCAGCAGCTCCCTCGGCGGGGGGGCCGGGGAGCTGTTTTTT. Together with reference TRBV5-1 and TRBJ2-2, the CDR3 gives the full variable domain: KAGVTQTPRYLIKTRGQQVTLSCSPISGHRSVSWYQQTPGQGLQFLFEYFSETQRNKGNFPGRFSGRQFSNSRSEMNVSTLELGDSALYLCASSSLGGGAGELFFGEGSRLTVL.

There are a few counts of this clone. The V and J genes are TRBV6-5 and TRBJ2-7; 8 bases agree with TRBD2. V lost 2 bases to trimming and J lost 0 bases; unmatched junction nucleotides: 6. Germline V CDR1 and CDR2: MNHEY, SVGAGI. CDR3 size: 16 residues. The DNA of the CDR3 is TGTGCCAGCAGTTACCCCCCGGGGGGGAGCTCCTACGAGCAGTACTTC. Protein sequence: CASSYPPGGSSYEQYF.

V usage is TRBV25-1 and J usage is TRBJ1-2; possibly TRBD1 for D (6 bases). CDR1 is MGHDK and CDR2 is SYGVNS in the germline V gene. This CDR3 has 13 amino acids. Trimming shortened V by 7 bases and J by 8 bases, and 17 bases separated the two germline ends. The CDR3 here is CASKQGTGGGYTF. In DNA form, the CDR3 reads TGTGCCAGCAAACAGGGAACTGGAGGCGGCTACACCTTC.

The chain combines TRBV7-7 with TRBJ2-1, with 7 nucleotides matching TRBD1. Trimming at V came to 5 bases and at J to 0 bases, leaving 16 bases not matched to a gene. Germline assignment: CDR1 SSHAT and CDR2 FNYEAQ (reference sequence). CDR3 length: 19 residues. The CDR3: CASSQRGTGEGSSYNEQFF. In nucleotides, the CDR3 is TGTGCCAGCAGCCAACGGGGAACAGGGGAAGGGAGCTCCTACAATGAGCAGTTCTTC.

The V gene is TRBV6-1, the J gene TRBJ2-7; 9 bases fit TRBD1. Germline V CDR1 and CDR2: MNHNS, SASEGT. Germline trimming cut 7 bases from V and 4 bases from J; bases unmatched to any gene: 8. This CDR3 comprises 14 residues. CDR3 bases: TGTGCCAGCACTCCGGGGGACAGGGCGTACGAGCAGTACTTC. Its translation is CASTPGDRAYEQYF.

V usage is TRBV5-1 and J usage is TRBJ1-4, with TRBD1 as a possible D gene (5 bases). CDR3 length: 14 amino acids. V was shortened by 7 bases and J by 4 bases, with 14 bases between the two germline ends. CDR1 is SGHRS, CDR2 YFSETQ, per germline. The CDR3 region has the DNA TGCGCCAGCTGGTCCGACAGTGTTAATGAAAAACTGTTTTTT. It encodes CASWSDSVNEKLFF.